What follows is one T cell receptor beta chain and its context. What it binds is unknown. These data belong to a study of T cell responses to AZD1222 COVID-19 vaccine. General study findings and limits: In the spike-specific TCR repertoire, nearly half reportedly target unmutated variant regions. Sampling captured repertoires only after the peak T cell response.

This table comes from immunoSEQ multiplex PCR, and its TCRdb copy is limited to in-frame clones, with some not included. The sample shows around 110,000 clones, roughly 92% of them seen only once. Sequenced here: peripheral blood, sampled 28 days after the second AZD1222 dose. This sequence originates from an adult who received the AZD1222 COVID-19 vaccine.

The CDR3, as DNA: TGTGCCAGTAGTAGCGGGCCGGGACTAGGAATTGAGTACTTC. Amino acids: CASSSGPGLGIEYF. The genes are TRBV19 and TRBJ2-7; 8 nucleotides line up with TRBD2. CDR1 LNHDA and CDR2 SQIVND come from the germline V gene (reference sequence). The CDR3 is 14 amino acids. V gave up 4 bases and J gave up 11 bases; unmatched junction bases: 13.